The next 6 T cell receptor beta chains were all read from a single sample in a study of T cell responses to AZD1222 COVID-19 vaccine. Method: immunoSEQ multiplex PCR; TCRdb's copy keeps in-frame clones and lacks some. There are 200,000 or so clones in the sample; approximately 94% occur only once, and 9.2% lies in the top ten. Sequences were derived from peripheral blood, sampled on day 0 of AZD1222 vaccination. All receptors come from an adult in good health.

V and J are TRBV15 and TRBJ2-7; the D gene is possibly TRBD2 (5 bases). The V gene's germline CDR1 is LNHNV and CDR2 YYDKDF (reference sequence). V dropped 0 bases and J dropped 4 bases, with 13 bases sitting between them. The CDR3 covers 15 residues. The chain's CDR3 is CATSRDPPQRYEQYF. In DNA form, the CDR3 reads TGTGCCACCAGCAGAGATCCGCCTCAGCGGTACGAGCAGTACTTC.

The chain is built from TRBV4-3 and TRBJ1-4; D is undetermined. Per the germline V gene, CDR1 is LGHNA and CDR2 is YSLEER. V shed 3 bases and J shed 0 bases, with 5 bases lying between them. The length of the CDR3 is 14 residues. CDR3 sequence: CASSQGTTNEKLFF. In nucleotides, the CDR3 is TGCGCCAGCAGCCAGGGCACAACTAATGAAAAACTGTTTTTT.

CDR3 in amino acids: CSLYSGQGDTEAFF. The CDR3 DNA reads as TGCAGCTTATATTCGGGACAGGGAGACACTGAAGCTTTCTTT. The chain uses TRBV29-1 and TRBJ1-1; 9 bases are a match to TRBD1. This CDR3 spans 14 amino acids. The V and J ends lost 8 bases and 3 bases, in that order; junction bases with no gene match: 10. Germline CDR1 reads SQVTM; CDR2 reads ANQGSEA.

This sequence joins TRBV2 and TRBJ2-1; TRBD1 agrees at 8 bases. Germline V gene sequence: CDR1 SNHLY, CDR2 FYNNEI. V shed 5 bases and J 8 bases; nucleotides not matched to a gene: 5. CDR3 length equals 13 residues. In DNA form, the CDR3 reads TGTGCCAGCAGTCAGACAGGGGCCGATGAGCAGTTCTTC. As protein: CASSQTGADEQFF.

The chain has TRBV9 and TRBJ1-6; D remains ambiguous. CDR3 size: 17 residues. Trimming stripped 2 bases from V and 10 bases from J, with 22 bases between. In germline, CDR1 is SGDLS, CDR2 YYNGEE. As DNA, the CDR3 is TGTGCCAGCAGCGTTTCTGGGGAACGGGGAGCAGGATCACCCCTCCACTTT. It codes for CASSVSGERGAGSPLHF.

The chain has TRBV25-1 and TRBJ2-7, with 16 nucleotides matching TRBD2. The V segment lost 8 bases and the J segment 7 bases; nucleotides outside the gene matches: 8. This CDR3 is 15 amino acids long. Germline V CDR1 and CDR2: MGHDK, SYGVNS. DNA for the CDR3: TGTGCCAGCCCCAAGGGGACTAGCGGGAGGGAGGAGCAGTACTTC. Translating gives CASPKGTSGREEQYF.